This paragraph reports one TCR beta chain. This sample was included in a study of blood T cell repertoires in COVID-19. The assay was immunoSEQ multiplex PCR, and TCRdb's table has in-frame clones only and misses some. The table shows over 85,000 clones, with 85% occurring only once. Sequencing input: peripheral blood. This sequence was found in a man in his 60s with acute or convalescent COVID-19.

The CDR3 here is CASLLGEAFF. The CDR3 DNA sequence: TGTGCCAGCCTTCTCGGGGAAGCTTTCTTT. This chain links TRBV6-5 with TRBJ1-1; D uncertain. The V end was cut by 8 bases, the J end by 8 bases, with 9 bases between. The CDR3 is 10 amino acids. Looked up from germline, CDR1 is MNHEY and CDR2 is SVGAGI.